One T cell receptor (beta chain) is described in this entry. These data originate in a study of shared clonotypes between healthy human individuals. The data were produced by immunoSEQ multiplex PCR, yet TCRdb's version contains in-frame clones alone and is incomplete. Seen here are about a million clones, approximately 80% observed once, and the top ten hold about 0.89%. Negatively enriched CD4+ T cells were divided by CD45RA into naive and memory. The CDR3 is made up of 13 amino acids. The V end was cut by 1 base, the J end by 7 bases, with 8 bases between. The germline gives CDR1 MDHEN, CDR2 SYDVKM.

The sequenced material came from memory CD4+ T cells from PBMCs. The subset here: CD45RA-negative fraction. This TCR was recovered from a man between 18 and 29 years old in good health. Some clones in this sample may be carry-over from other donors' samples. The chain links TRBV28 to TRBJ2-4, with D unresolved. CDR3 sequence (DNA): TGTGCCAGCAGTTTATTGTCTTCGAACATTCAGTACTTC. It encodes CASSLLSSNIQYF.